Below, 28 T cell receptor beta chains from the same sample are listed, as sequenced in a study of blood T cells in healthy people across ages. It was with a sample-barcoded 5' primer and a J-beta primer mix that a second PCR of roughly 6 to 12 cycles was run. One entry per CDR3 protein, called by TCRdb with MiXCR from the 5' RACE reads. The data contain fewer than 2 million distinct CDR3 sequences, about 39% of them singletons. Sequenced sample: blood. Receptors were obtained from a human donor in good health.

The genes are TRBV7-9 and TRBJ2-1; D gene ambiguous. The CDR3 is 10 amino acids. Deletions cut 8 bases from V and 8 bases from J, with 7 bases between. Germline lookup yields CDR1 SEHNR and CDR2 FQNEAQ (reference sequence). The CDR3 here is CASGRDEQFF. CDR3 in DNA: TGTGCCAGCGGACGGGATGAGCAGTTCTTC.

V and J are TRBV4-3 and TRBJ1-1, with D uncertain. The CDR3 loop spans 15 amino acids. V was shortened by 2 bases and J by 2 bases, with 12 bases between the two germline ends. Germline V gene lookup returns CDR1 LGHNA and CDR2 YSLEER. Here the CDR3 DNA reads TGCGCCAGCAGCCAAACCCCGTGGGTTAACACTGAAGCTTTCTTT. Its protein product is CASSQTPWVNTEAFF.

The chain recombines TRBV9 with TRBJ2-1; 9 bases are shared with TRBD1. V dropped 3 bases and J dropped 6; count of bases not matched to a gene: 4. Per germline, CDR1 SGDLS and CDR2 YYNGEE. The CDR3 totals 14 residues. This CDR3 reads CASSGPGQGNEQFF. CDR3 DNA: TGTGCCAGCAGCGGTCCGGGACAGGGCAATGAGCAGTTCTTC.

The J gene is TRBJ2-1, the V gene TRBV10-3, with 7 bases fitting TRBD1. Per the germline V gene, CDR1 is ENHRY and CDR2 is SYGVKD. Trimming took 6 bases from V and 9 from J; bases not matched to a gene: 8. CDR3 length equals 13 residues. The CDR3 DNA reads as TGTGCCATCAGGGTGACAGGGACAAGTGAGCAGTTCTTC. The encoded protein is CAIRVTGTSEQFF.

There are a few counts of this clonotype. This chain joins TRBV27 and TRBJ2-3, with D tentatively TRBD1 (5 bases). With 3 bases removed from V and 1 base from J, the gap between germline ends came to 11 bases. Per germline, CDR1 MNHEY and CDR2 SMNVEV (reference sequence). The CDR3 has 15 amino acids. The CDR3 spells CASSFRTPRTDTQYF. The CDR3 DNA follows: TGTGCCAGCAGTTTTCGGACACCACGCACAGATACGCAGTATTTT.

The chain links TRBV7-6 to TRBJ2-7; D remains ambiguous. Germline CDR1 is SGHVS and CDR2 is FNYEAQ. CDR3 length: 16 amino acids. Trimming left V 1 base short and J 3 bases short, with 16 bases between. CDR3 DNA sequence: TGTGCCAGCAGCTTAGGTCCCAAAGGGTTGTTCTACGAGCAGTACTTC. It is translated as CASSLGPKGLFYEQYF.

The chain carries TRBV7-9 and TRBJ2-7; D call uncertain. Trimming took 5 bases from V and 5 from J, leaving 10 bases between them. The germline CDR1 and CDR2 sequences are SEHNR and FQNEAQ (reference sequence). This CDR3 is built from 12 residues. The CDR3 loop is CASSAGPNEQYF. CDR3 bases: TGTGCCAGCAGCGCTGGCCCCAACGAGCAGTACTTC. Variable domain in full (rest from reference TRBV7-9 and TRBJ2-7): DTGVSQNPRHKITKRGQNVTFRCDPISEHNRLYWYRQTLGQGPEFLTYFQNEAQLEKSRLLSDRFSAERPKGSFSTLEIQRTEQGDSAMYLCASSAGPNEQYFGPGTRLTVT.

The chain couples TRBV7-2 to TRBJ2-3; the D is unclear. Germline CDR1 reads SGHTA; CDR2 reads FQGNSA. The CDR3 totals 13 residues. The germline V and J ends were trimmed by 4 bases and 6 bases, with 11 bases remaining between them. CDR3 DNA sequence: TGTGCCAGCAGCTCATCTTTTGGGGATACGCAGTATTTT. Amino acid sequence: CASSSSFGDTQYF.

This chain connects TRBV11-2 to TRBJ2-3, with D tentatively TRBD2 (5 bases). Germline-derived CDR1 and CDR2 are SGHAT and FQNNGV. V was pared by 1 base and J by 4 bases, with 12 bases between. This CDR3 spans 15 amino acids. The CDR3 region is CASSLGMRVADTQYF. CDR3 sequence (DNA): TGTGCCAGCAGCTTAGGGATGAGGGTGGCAGATACGCAGTATTTT.

The chain is built from TRBV2 and TRBJ1-2; a weak D match, TRBD1 (5 bases). This CDR3 has 16 amino acids. The germline CDR1 and CDR2 sequences are SNHLY and FYNNEI. V lost 7 bases to trimming and J lost 12 bases, with 30 bases between them. CDR3 DNA: TGTGCCAGCACCCCTGGCAAGGGTACTGTGGTCTGGGGCAACACCTTC. Protein: CASTPGKGTVVWGNTF.

This chain uses TRBV29-1 with TRBJ2-2; D is unclear. The CDR3 length is 13 residues. Trimming took off 2 bases at V and 5 bases at J, with 9 bases between the two ends. Germline loops: CDR1 SQVTM, CDR2 ANQGSEA. The CDR3 bases are TGCAGCGTTGAACTCGCTCTGACCGGGGAGCTGTTTTTT. Encoded protein: CSVELALTGELFF.

Written as DNA, the CDR3 is TGTGCCAGCAGCCAAGATCCCAGGCGGGGATCTTACGAGCAGTACTTC. Amino acid sequence: CASSQDPRRGSYEQYF. The chain employs TRBV3-1 and TRBJ2-7; perhaps TRBD2 as D (6 bases). Deletions cut 0 bases from V and 4 bases from J, with 16 bases between. The CDR3 is 16 residues long. Germline lookup yields CDR1 LGHDT and CDR2 YNNKEL (reference sequence).

The chain recombines TRBV20-1 with TRBJ2-5, with 8 nucleotides matching TRBD2. CDR1 and CDR2 from the germline V gene are DFQATT and SNEGSKA (reference sequence). This CDR3 is 14 amino acids long. The junction had 11 bases not matched to a gene; V was cut back by 0 bases and J by 11 bases. CDR3 DNA: TGCAGTGCTAGAGATTTAGCGGGAACCAAGGCTCAGTACTTC. It encodes CSARDLAGTKAQYF.

The genes are TRBV7-9 and TRBJ2-4; the D gene is possibly TRBD2 (6 bases). The J call could be wrong; TRBJ2-5 is a better fit for the DNA end. In germline, CDR1 is SEHNR, CDR2 FQNEAQ (reference sequence). The CDR3 totals 15 residues. This CDR3 is CASSPSRGRKETQYF. The CDR3 DNA sequence: TGTGCCAGCAGCCCATCCCGGGGGAGGAAAGAGACCCAGTACTTC.

This clonotype was seen a few times. The chain combines TRBV29-1 with TRBJ2-1, with TRBD2 matching 14 bases. Trimming cost V 7 bases and J 8 bases; bases outside gene matches: 1. The CDR3 covers 12 residues. The germline V gene encodes CDR1 SQVTM and CDR2 ANQGSEA. This chain's CDR3 is CSAGLAGDEQFF. The CDR3 DNA reads TGCAGCGCGGGACTAGCGGGGGATGAGCAGTTCTTC.

The chain recombines TRBV12-3 or TRBV12-4 with TRBJ2-3; 11 nucleotides match TRBD2. The V gene end was trimmed by 6 bases and the J gene end by 4 bases; junction bases not matched to a gene: 12. The CDR3 contains 17 residues. CDR3 region: CASSSQRLAGYADTQYF. CDR3 nucleotide sequence: TGTGCCAGCAGCTCTCAAAGACTAGCGGGGTACGCAGATACGCAGTATTTT.

The rearrangement links TRBV7-2 to TRBJ2-1; 7 bases are shared with TRBD1. Germline V gene sequence: CDR1 SGHTA, CDR2 FQGNSA. With 5 bases clipped from V and 9 bases from J, the junction kept 7 bases outside the gene matches. The CDR3 runs to 13 residues. This CDR3 is CASSITGDREQFF. CDR3 sequence (DNA): TGTGCCAGCAGCATTACAGGGGATCGTGAGCAGTTCTTC.

This chain links TRBV28 with TRBJ1-5, with 7 bases matching TRBD1. After removal of 2 bases from V and 7 bases from J, the junction contained 8 bases not matched to a gene. CDR3 size: 15 residues. CDR1 is MDHEN, CDR2 SYDVKM, per germline. The CDR3 DNA reads as TGTGCCAGCAGTTTAAGACAGGGAGGCTGGCAGCCCCAGCATTTT. It translates to CASSLRQGGWQPQHF.

This chain links TRBV6-5 with TRBJ2-7; D perhaps matches TRBD1 (6 bases). The CDR3 runs to 16 residues. Trimming removed 5 bases at V and 3 bases at J, with 20 bases between. CDR1 and CDR2 (germline): MNHEY, SVGAGI. The CDR3 DNA reads as TGTGCCAGCAGTAAACGACCCCCTACAGGGCGCTACGAGCAGTACTTC. Translating gives CASSKRPPTGRYEQYF.

Concerning this clonotype: At one of its ends the junction is not consistent with the germline gene, which may arise from a read error. The V and J genes are TRBV4-1 and TRBJ1-2; no clear D gene. Per germline, CDR1 MGHRA and CDR2 YSYEKL. This CDR3 region has 16 residues. The CDR3 DNA reads as TGCGCCAGCAGCCAAGATTATACGAATAATAACTATGACTACACCTTC. Amino acid sequence: CASSQDYTNNNYDYTF.

The chain recombines TRBV5-1 with TRBJ2-7, with 10 bases matching TRBD2. The ends lost 4 bases at V and 3 bases at J; junction bases unmatched: 4. Germline values: CDR1 SGHRS, CDR2 YFSETQ. The CDR3 contains 14 residues. The CDR3 sequence: CASSPGLAIYEQYF. The CDR3 nucleotides are TGCGCCAGCAGCCCGGGACTAGCGATCTACGAGCAGTACTTC.

V gene TRBV7-9 combines with J gene TRBJ2-3; D is uncertain. Trimming pared 2 bases from V and 3 bases from J, leaving 6 bases between. Germline V gene lookup returns CDR1 SEHNR and CDR2 FQNEAQ (reference sequence). The CDR3 length is 13 residues. CDR3: CASSLLMTDTQYF. CDR3 bases: TGTGCCAGCAGCTTATTAATGACAGATACGCAGTATTTT.

The rearrangement joins TRBV20-1 to TRBJ1-1, with TRBD1 identical over 8 bases. Germline lookup yields CDR1 DFQATT and CDR2 SNEGSKA (reference sequence). The V and J ends lost 0 bases and 4 bases, in that order; junction bases with no gene match: 7. The CDR3 runs to 15 residues. This CDR3 reads CSARDRTGSSTEAFF. The DNA of the CDR3 is TGCAGTGCTAGAGACCGGACAGGGAGTTCCACTGAAGCTTTCTTT.

V is TRBV3-1 and J is TRBJ2-3; D perhaps matches TRBD1 (6 bases). CDR1 LGHDT and CDR2 YNNKEL come from the germline V gene (reference sequence). The CDR3 sequence is 15 residues long. Trimming shortened V by 1 base and J by 3 bases, and 11 bases separated the two germline ends. The CDR3 region has the DNA TGTGCCAGCAGCCAAGGGCCCACAGGGACAGATACGCAGTATTTT. Protein: CASSQGPTGTDTQYF.

This clonotype was counted a few times. The V and J genes are TRBV12-3 or TRBV12-4 and TRBJ2-7, with 7 bases lining up with TRBD1. With V trimmed by 0 bases and J by 4 bases, 9 bases remained unmatched. The CDR3 consists of 16 residues. CDR3 nucleotide sequence: TGTGCCAGCAGTTTAGCGGGACAGACGTGGAGGTACGAGCAGTACTTC. Amino acid sequence: CASSLAGQTWRYEQYF.

The genes are TRBV6-2 or TRBV6-3 and TRBJ2-1, with 12 positions matching TRBD2. V was pared by 7 bases and J by 3 bases, with 7 bases of the junction left unmatched. CDR3 length: 16 residues. Germline assignment: CDR1 MNHEY and CDR2 SVGEGT. CDR3 coding DNA: TGTGCCAGCAAACCATTGACTAGCGGGGGCTACAATGAGCAGTTCTTC. It is translated as CASKPLTSGGYNEQFF.

The chain combines TRBV6-5 with TRBJ2-7; TRBD1 might be the D (6 bases). Looked up from germline, CDR1 is MNHEY and CDR2 is SVGAGI. V dropped 4 bases and J dropped 1 base, with 11 bases sitting between them. The CDR3 covers 14 residues. The CDR3 bases are TGTGCCAGCAGTTCGATCGGACAGTCCTACGAGCAGTACTTC. Translation: CASSSIGQSYEQYF.

The V call is TRBV5-1, the J call TRBJ1-2, with TRBD1 matching over 9 bases. V trimming: 2 bases; J trimming: 7 bases; junction bases outside the gene matches: 9. The CDR3 runs 15 residues. Germline V gene data show CDR1 as SGHRS and CDR2 as YFSETQ. Written as DNA, the CDR3 is TGCGCCAGCAGCTTAACACAGGGGGCAGTTGGTGGCTACACCTTC. Its protein is CASSLTQGAVGGYTF. Combining the CDR3 with reference TRBV5-1 and TRBJ1-2 gives the whole variable domain KAGVTQTPRYLIKTRGQQVTLSCSPISGHRSVSWYQQTPGQGLQFLFEYFSETQRNKGNFPGRFSGRQFSNSRSEMNVSTLELGDSALYLCASSLTQGAVGGYTFGSGTRLTVV.